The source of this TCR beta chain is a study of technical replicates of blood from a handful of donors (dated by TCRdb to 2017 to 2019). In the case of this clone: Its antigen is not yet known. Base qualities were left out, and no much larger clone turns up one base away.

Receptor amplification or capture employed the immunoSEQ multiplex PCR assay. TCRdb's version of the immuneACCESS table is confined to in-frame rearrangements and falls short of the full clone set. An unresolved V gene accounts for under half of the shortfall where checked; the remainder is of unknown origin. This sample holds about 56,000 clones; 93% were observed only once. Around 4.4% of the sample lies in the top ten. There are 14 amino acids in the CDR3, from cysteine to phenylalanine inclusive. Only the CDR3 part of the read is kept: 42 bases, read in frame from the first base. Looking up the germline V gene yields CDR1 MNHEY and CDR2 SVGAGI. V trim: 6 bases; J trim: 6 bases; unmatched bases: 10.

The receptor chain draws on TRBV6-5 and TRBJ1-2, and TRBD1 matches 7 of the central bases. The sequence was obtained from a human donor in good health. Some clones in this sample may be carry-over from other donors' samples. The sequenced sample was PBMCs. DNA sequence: TGTGCCAGCAGCTTAGACAGGGAATTCCATGGCTACACCTTC. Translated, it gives CASSLDREFHGYTF.